The entry below gives a single TCR beta chain sequence along with its context. This entry comes from a study of blood T cell repertoires in COVID-19. Study overall: The cDNA or gDNA used as material had been derived from T cells, B-cell-depleted T cells, or PBMCs.

In the original processing: Counts of nucleated cells, estimated from reference gene primer amplification, were obtained. The table came from immunoSEQ multiplex PCR; TCRdb's copy has only in-frame clones and leaves some out. Clone size and V and J calls were adopted from that table, with D and trimming inferred from the DNA. Of more than 200,000 clones in the sample, over 80% were seen once. Trimming cost V 2 bases and J 4 bases, with 17 bases left between them. The length of the CDR3 is 16 residues. Germline CDR1 is MNHEY and CDR2 is SVGEGT. The sample comprised peripheral blood. This chain connects TRBV6-2 or TRBV6-3 to TRBJ1-1; no clear D. This clonotype was obtained from a man in his forties with acute or convalescent COVID-19. The CDR3 protein is CASSYPRDEKGTEAFF. The CDR3 DNA is TGTGCCAGCAGTTACCCTCGGGATGAAAAAGGCACTGAAGCTTTCTTT.